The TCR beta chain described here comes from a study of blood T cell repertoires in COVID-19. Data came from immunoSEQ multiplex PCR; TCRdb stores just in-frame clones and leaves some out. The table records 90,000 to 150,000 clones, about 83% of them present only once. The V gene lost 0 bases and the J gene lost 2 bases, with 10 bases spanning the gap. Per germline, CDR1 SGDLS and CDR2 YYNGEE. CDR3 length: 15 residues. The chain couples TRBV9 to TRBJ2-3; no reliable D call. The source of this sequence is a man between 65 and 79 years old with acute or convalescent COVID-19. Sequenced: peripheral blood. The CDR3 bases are TGTGCCAGCAGCGTAGATGGCCGATACACAGATACGCAGTATTTT. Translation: CASSVDGRYTDTQYF.